This entry is about one TCR beta chain. The clone's antigen remains unknown. No qualities accompany the bases; no much larger clone lies one base away. The cohort was made up of approximately 670 healthy bone marrow donors. All cohort members were sampled while nominally healthy, although unrecorded immune exposures were likely present. The donor was CMV seronegative and was included in the group of about 350 seronegative cohort members. Every donor gave a peripheral blood sample, and the peripheral blood mononuclear cells from that sample were used for TCR beta sequencing. Genomic DNA was extracted from the blood cell samples with the Qiagen DNeasy Blood Extraction Kit. These data originate in a study of cytomegalovirus exposure and HLA in healthy donors (TCRdb year 2017). Study-level background: According to an earlier analysis of a few hundred of the donors, about 179 million T cells yielded 90 million to 130 million unique TCR beta sequences and about 300 Gb of sequence data. Roughly 300 gigabases of sequencing data and 78 million or so unique TCR sequences were included in an early release covering roughly 700 HLA-typed donors. Among the roughly 410 genotyped donors, around 81% belonged to the genetic ancestry cluster associated with self-reported Caucasian donors. The study aimed to test whether signatures of past pathogen exposure could be identified by cataloging public T cell receptors. The study used immunosequencing to profile the T cell repertoires of several hundred subjects and linked those repertoires to cytomegalovirus serostatus. A separate validation cohort of approximately 130 different subjects was used in addition to the approximately 640-subject first cohort. High-throughput TCR immunosequencing, statistical association of individual TCRs with disease status, and machine learning were combined to predict cytomegalovirus infection status. A later analysis re-analyzed previously published TCR beta repertoires from about 730 donors and added high-resolution HLA genotyping to study TCR occurrence patterns. Rather than drawing on any new phenotypic data, the later analysis identified candidate immune exposures from TCR beta sequences and the way those sequences occurred across donors. To decide whether each TCR beta V gene segment behaved as functional or pseudogenic, an earlier analysis of some 540 of the donors relied on high-throughput TCR beta sequencing. Donor age, sex, ethnicity and CMV serostatus were collected together with the repertoire data. In a later genetic analysis, genome-wide SNP genotypes for about 60% of the 666 donors were used, and that subset was treated as a discovery cohort. All discovery cohort repertoires had been generated using a single sequencing platform. HLA typing covered class I and class II loci at four-digit resolution. Typing coverage varied by locus: roughly 629-640 donors for A, B, C, DRB1 and DQB1; more than 500 for DQA1; approximately 570 for DPA1; 400 to 480 for DPB1. Several DR-DQ haplotypes were treated as single units for association and clustering because of strong linkage in the cohort. Across some 400 genotyped donors of the cohort, an average of roughly 230,000 unique TCR beta nucleotide sequences per donor were sequenced, and 15% to 20% of those sequences were non-productive. On the study overall, not on this receptor specifically: The sequencing pipeline was judged likely to have produced a cluster of highly shared sequence variants as a technical artifact. In a later analysis, HLA-associated TCR beta chains were found to be more clonally expanded and to have lower generation probabilities than equally common non-associated chains. A few of the identified cytomegalovirus-associated TCR beta chains were confirmed in vitro to be specific for cytomegalovirus antigens. Correlated functional status among segregating V segments might be attributable to linkage disequilibrium, but an unknown experimental factor could not be ruled out. The authors suggested that the approach could potentially be extended to other disease states and immunological phenotypes. Sequencing depth was assumed to be roughly uniform across donors in the presence/absence analyses, though that assumption may not hold. According to a later analysis, TCR association rates differed among HLA loci, with DRB1 alleles showing the most associated TCRs and HLA-C alleles showing the fewest. The study listed 150 to 200 TCR beta chains as associated with cytomegalovirus. Some IMGT-functional V segments, including TRBV6-2 and TRBV6-3, could not be told apart with the 87-base-pair reads, so those segments were excluded. In an earlier analysis of approximately 590 of the donors, most TCR beta V segments were observed in productive rearrangements about 87% or about 30% of the time, broadly matching IMGT annotations. A later genetic analysis associated a missense DCLRE1C variant with V-gene and J-gene trimming of TCR beta chains, and an independent cohort replicated the association. According to a later analysis, most CMV-associated TCR beta chains appeared to be HLA-restricted, and the HLA associations seemed to be driven largely by CMV exposure. Several of the top co-occurrence clusters appeared to be linked to parvovirus B19, influenza, CMV and Epstein-Barr virus, according to a later analysis. At a false discovery rate of 0.05, a later analysis linked about 17,000 TCR beta sequences to specific HLA alleles. The cohort was sequenced for TCR beta chains only, and without alpha or paired-chain data the features that could be detected were limited. Because HLA typing was unavailable for some donors at each locus, only the typed subset was used in association tests. The only immune exposure information available for the cohort was CMV serostatus. While some public TCRs were present in many individuals, most TCR sequences turned up only very rarely across donors. When HLA alleles, especially DR and DQ, strongly co-occurred, TCR associations were difficult to assign to individual alleles. The earlier analysis of about 600 of the donors excluded roughly 17 rarely observed V segments, including chromosome 9 orphons, because counts were too low. In a later genetic analysis, fewer N-insertions in productive TCRs were reported among donors in an Asian-associated ancestry cluster than the roughly 700-donor mean. A further reported finding was that TCR beta sequences accurately predicted the HLA-A and HLA-B alleles for most subjects in the first cohort. In both the original and validation cohorts, the classifier was reported to diagnose cytomegalovirus status with high specificity and sensitivity.

Library creation used the immunoSEQ multiplex PCR assay. For the multiplex PCR, a mixture combining 60 forward primers for TCR Vbeta segments and 13 reverse primers for TCR Jbeta segments was used. A multiplex PCR assay on genomic DNA amplified the CDR3 region of rearranged TCR beta genes. Amplified TCR beta libraries were sequenced as 87-base-pair reads on the Illumina HiSeq System. Turning to the authors' computational methods: A later analysis counted tens of millions of unique TCR beta chains across the 550 to 750 repertoires, and some 11 million of these chains were shared by at least two donors. Raw reads were error-corrected and collapsed into unique sequences with a nearest-neighbor algorithm that merged closely related sequences to remove PCR and sequencing errors. V, D and J gene segments were assigned by aligning CDR3 sequences to IMGT reference sequences. Each retained sequence needed at least a six-nucleotide match to both a V gene segment and a J gene segment. A rearrangement was called productive if the CDR3 had no stop codons and remained in frame with V and J, and every other rearrangement was called non-productive. Following IMGT convention, CDR3 was defined as the stretch from the second conserved V-encoded cysteine to the conserved J-encoded phenylalanine. In an earlier analysis of some 550 of the donors, sequences lacking an unambiguous match to a single V gene segment were excluded. An earlier analysis of about 600 of the donors called V segments functional above 56.7% productive rearrangements and segregating when the between-donor standard deviation exceeded 5%. A statistical classification framework was built to diagnose cytomegalovirus status from the catalog of TCR beta chain sequences. A later analysis assigned V and J genes by comparing TCR nucleotide sequences with IMGT/GENE-DB human TR gene sequences. In a later analysis, CDR3 sequences and most-parsimonious VDJ recombination scenarios were assigned using the TCRdist pipeline. In a later analysis, each TCR beta chain was defined by its CDR3 amino acid sequence together with its V-gene family, and reads without a unique V-gene family were excluded. In a later analysis, several hundred highly shared, low-generation-probability nucleotide sequences were removed to address suspected cross-contamination and a sequencing artifact. In a later analysis, a clonal expansion index for each public chain was calculated from normalized within-repertoire ranks of inferred template counts. Generation probabilities in a later analysis came from a VDJ recombination model fitted to out-of-frame rearrangements, and those results were checked against IGoR. A later analysis scored TCR-TCR, TCR-HLA and TCR-CMV co-occurrence with hypergeometric tests, applying a repertoire-size bias correction to TCR pairs. False discovery rates were estimated in a later analysis by permuting HLA or CMV assignments 20 times. In a later analysis, co-occurring TCRs were grouped using DBSCAN, with TCRdist sequence similarity added in when clustering inside HLA-allele-positive subsets. Co-occurrence clustering excluded repertoires with fewer than 30,000 or more than 120,000 public chains, plus five with anomalous nucleotide sharing. Held by TCRdb, this immuneACCESS table contains in-frame sequences only and omits some clones. Under half of the omission traces to an unresolved V gene where checked; the cause of the rest is unknown. V, J and clone size are those of that table, while D and trimming were read from the DNA. Recorded for this sample are more than 150,000 clones; roughly 80% of them occurred a single time. Less than 4.5% of the sample is held by the ten biggest clonotypes.

The germline ends are 10 bases apart after V is trimmed by 0 bases and J by 2 bases. In the germline V gene, CDR1 corresponds to SGDLS and CDR2 to YYNGEE. Inclusive of the bounding cysteine and phenylalanine, the CDR3 is 15 residues long. Just the 45-base CDR3 DNA is kept, in frame starting at base 1. The clonotype comes from a man aged 50-60 years in good health and CMV-seronegative. The V gene is TRBV9 and the J gene is TRBJ2-3, with the identity of the D gene unclear. The specimen was PBMCs. CDR3 reads: CASSVGRSITDTQYF. The nucleotide sequence reads TGTGCCAGCAGCGTAGGTAGGAGCATCACAGATACGCAGTATTTT.